The clone carrying this TCR beta chain was detected a few times. Its antigen is still unknown. The data stem from a study of T cells in Graves' hyperthyroidism and ophthalmopathy. Whole-study results and caveats: Most expanded thyroid clonotypes above 0.001 also appeared in blood.

This CDR3 comprises 15 residues. CDR1 is SGHKS, CDR2 YYEKEE, per germline (reference sequence). V gave up 3 bases and J gave up 7 bases, with 20 bases separating them. Researchers amplified the TCR beta CDR3 regions from RNA transcripts. The HTBI primer set drove a first-round RT-PCR of the TCR CDR3. TCRdb reprocessed the multiplex PCR reads with MiXCR, giving one entry per CDR3 protein. The sample consists of 500,000 to 750,000 distinct CDR3 sequences, less than 20% of them appearing once. V usage is TRBV5-5 and J usage is TRBJ2-7, with a weak D call TRBD1 (6 bases). The TCR sequence derives from a woman aged 25 to 39 with Graves' hyperthyroidism. Sequenced material: blood. CDR3 sequence: CASSWIRGHPGEQYF. CDR3 DNA: TGTGCCAGCAGCTGGATCAGGGGACACCCGGGGGAGCAGTACTTC.